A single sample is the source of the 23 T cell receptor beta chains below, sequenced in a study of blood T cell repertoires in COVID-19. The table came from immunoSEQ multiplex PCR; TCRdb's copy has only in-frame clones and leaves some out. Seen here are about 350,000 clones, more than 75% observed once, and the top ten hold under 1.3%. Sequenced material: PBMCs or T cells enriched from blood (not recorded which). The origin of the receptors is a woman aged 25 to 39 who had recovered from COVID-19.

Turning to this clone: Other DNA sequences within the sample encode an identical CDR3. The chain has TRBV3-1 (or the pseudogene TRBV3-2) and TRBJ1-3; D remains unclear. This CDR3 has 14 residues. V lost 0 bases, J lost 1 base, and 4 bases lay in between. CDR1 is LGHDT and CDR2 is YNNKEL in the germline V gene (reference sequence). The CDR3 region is CASSQDSSGNTIYF. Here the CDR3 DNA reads TGTGCCAGCAGCCAAGACAGTTCTGGAAACACCATATATTTT.

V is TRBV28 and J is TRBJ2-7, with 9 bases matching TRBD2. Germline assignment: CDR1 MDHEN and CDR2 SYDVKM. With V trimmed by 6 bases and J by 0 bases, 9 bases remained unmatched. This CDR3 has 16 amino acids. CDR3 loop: CASRTPGLATSYEQYF. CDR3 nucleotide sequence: TGTGCCAGCAGAACCCCGGGACTAGCCACCTCCTACGAGCAGTACTTC.

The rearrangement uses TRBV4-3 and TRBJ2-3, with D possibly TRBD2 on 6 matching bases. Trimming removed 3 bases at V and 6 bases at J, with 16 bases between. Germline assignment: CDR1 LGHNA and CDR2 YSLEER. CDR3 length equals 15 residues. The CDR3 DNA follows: TGCGCCAGCAGCCAGCTTAGCGGTGGATGGGATACGCAGTATTTT. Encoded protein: CASSQLSGGWDTQYF.

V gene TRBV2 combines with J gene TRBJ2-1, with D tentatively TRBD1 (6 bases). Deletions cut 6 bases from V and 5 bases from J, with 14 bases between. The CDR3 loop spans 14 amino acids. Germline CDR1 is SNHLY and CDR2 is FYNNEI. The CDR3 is CASSLRDTDNEQFF. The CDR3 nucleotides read TGTGCCAGCAGCCTCCGGGACACGGACAATGAGCAGTTCTTC.

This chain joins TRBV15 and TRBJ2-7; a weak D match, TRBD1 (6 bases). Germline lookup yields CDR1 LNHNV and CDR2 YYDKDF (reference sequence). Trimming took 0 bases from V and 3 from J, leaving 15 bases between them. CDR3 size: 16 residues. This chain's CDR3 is CATSRDLEQGFYEQYF. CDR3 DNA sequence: TGTGCCACCAGCAGAGATCTGGAACAGGGATTCTACGAGCAGTACTTC. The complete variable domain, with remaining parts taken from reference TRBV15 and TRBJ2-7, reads DAMVIQNPRYQVTQFGKPVTLSCSQTLNHNVMYWYQQKSSQAPKLLFHYYDKDFNNEADTPDNFQSRRPNTSFCFLDIRSPGLGDTAMYLCATSRDLEQGFYEQYFGPGTRLTVT.

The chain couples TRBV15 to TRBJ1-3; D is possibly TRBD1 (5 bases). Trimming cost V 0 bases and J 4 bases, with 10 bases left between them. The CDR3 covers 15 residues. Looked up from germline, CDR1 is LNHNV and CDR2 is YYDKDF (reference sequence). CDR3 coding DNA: TGTGCCACCAGCAGAGACCGGGGGGAAGGAAACACCATATATTTT. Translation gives CATSRDRGEGNTIYF. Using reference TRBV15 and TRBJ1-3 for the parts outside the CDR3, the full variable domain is DAMVIQNPRYQVTQFGKPVTLSCSQTLNHNVMYWYQQKSSQAPKLLFHYYDKDFNNEADTPDNFQSRRPNTSFCFLDIRSPGLGDTAMYLCATSRDRGEGNTIYFGEGSWLTVV.

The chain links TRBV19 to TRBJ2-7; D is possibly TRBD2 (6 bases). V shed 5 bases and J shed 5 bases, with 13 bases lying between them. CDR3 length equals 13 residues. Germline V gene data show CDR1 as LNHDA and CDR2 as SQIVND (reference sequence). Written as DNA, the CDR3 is TGTGCCAGTAGTCTCGGAGGGTCCCACGAGCAGTACTTC. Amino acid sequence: CASSLGGSHEQYF.

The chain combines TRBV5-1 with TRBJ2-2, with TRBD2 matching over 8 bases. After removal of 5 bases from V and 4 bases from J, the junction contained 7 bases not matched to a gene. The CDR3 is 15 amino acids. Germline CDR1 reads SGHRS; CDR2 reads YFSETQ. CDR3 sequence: CASSIAGGPTGELFF. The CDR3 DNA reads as TGCGCCAGCAGTATCGCGGGGGGTCCCACCGGGGAGCTGTTTTTT.

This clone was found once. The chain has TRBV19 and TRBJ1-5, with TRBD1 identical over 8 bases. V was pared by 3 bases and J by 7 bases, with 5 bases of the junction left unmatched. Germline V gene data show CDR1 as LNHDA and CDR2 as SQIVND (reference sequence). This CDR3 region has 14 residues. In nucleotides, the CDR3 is TGTGCCAGTAGTATCGGACAGGGAAGACAGCCCCAGCATTTT. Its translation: CASSIGQGRQPQHF.

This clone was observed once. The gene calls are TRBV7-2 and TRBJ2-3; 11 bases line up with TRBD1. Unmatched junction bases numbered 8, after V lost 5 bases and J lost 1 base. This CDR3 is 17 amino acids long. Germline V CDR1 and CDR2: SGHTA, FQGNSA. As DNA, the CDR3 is TGTGCCAGCAGCCTCGGACAGGGGGCGGAGGGCACAGATACGCAGTATTTT. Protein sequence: CASSLGQGAEGTDTQYF.

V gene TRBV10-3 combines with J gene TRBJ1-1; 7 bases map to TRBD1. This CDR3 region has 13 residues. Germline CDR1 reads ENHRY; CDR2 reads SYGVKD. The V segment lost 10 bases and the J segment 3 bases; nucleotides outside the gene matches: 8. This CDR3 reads CATSGGYDTEAFF. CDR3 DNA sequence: TGTGCCACTTCAGGGGGGTATGACACTGAAGCTTTCTTT.

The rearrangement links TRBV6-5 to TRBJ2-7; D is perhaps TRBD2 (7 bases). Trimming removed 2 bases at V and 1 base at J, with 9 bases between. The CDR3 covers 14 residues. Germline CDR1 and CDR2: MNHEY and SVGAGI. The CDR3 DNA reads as TGTGCCAGCAGTTACAGGGGGGGTTCCTACGAGCAGTACTTC. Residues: CASSYRGGSYEQYF.

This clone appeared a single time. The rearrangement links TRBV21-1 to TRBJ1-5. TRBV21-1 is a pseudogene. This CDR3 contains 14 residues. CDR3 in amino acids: CASSKRESNQPQHF. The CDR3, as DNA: TGTGCCAGCAGCAAGCGGGAAAGCAATCAGCCCCAGCATTTT.

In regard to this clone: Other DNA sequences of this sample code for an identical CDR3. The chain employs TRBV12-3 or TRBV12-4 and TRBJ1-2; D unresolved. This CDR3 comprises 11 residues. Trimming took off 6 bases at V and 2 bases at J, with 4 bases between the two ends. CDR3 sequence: CASSQNYGYTF. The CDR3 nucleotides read TGTGCCAGCAGCCAGAACTATGGCTACACCTTC.

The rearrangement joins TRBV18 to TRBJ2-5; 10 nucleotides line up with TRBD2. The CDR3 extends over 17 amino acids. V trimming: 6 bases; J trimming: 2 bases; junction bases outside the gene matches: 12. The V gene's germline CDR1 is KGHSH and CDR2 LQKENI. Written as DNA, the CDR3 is TGTGCCAGCTCCGTATCCAGCGGGGGGGTGAGACAAGAGACCCAGTACTTC. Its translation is CASSVSSGGVRQETQYF.

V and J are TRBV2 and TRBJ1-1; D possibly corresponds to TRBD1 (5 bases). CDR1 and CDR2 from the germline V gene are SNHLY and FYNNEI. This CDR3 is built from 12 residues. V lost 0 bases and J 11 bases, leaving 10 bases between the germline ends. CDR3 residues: CASSEAGGRAFF. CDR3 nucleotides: TGTGCCAGCAGTGAAGCGGGGGGAAGGGCTTTCTTT.

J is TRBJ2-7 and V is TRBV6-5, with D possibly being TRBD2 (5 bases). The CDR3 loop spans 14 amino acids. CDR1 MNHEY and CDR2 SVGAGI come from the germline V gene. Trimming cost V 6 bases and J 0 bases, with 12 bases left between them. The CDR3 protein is CASSRTSSSYEQYF. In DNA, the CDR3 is TGTGCCAGCAGCCGAACTAGTAGCTCCTACGAGCAGTACTTC.

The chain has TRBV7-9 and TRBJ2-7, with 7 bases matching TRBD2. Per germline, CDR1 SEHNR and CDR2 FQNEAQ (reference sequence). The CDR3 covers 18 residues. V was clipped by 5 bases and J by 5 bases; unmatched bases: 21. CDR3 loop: CASSLPTSQGWLVNEQYF. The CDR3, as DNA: TGTGCCAGCAGCCTACCGACTAGCCAGGGATGGCTAGTTAACGAGCAGTACTTC. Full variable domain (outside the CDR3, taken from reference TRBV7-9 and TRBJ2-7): DTGVSQNPRHKITKRGQNVTFRCDPISEHNRLYWYRQTLGQGPEFLTYFQNEAQLEKSRLLSDRFSAERPKGSFSTLEIQRTEQGDSAMYLCASSLPTSQGWLVNEQYFGPGTRLTVT.

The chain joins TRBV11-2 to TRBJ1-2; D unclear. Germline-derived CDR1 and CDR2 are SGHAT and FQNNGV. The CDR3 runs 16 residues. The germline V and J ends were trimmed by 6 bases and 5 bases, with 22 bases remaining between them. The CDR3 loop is CASRRAYSSKPYGYTF. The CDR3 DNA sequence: TGTGCCAGCAGGCGGGCTTACTCGTCCAAGCCATATGGCTACACCTTC.

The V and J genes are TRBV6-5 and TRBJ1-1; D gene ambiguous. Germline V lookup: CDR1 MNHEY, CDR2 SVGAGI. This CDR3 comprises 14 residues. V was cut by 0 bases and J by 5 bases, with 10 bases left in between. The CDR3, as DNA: TGTGCCAGCAGTTACTCGACTGGCGAAACTGAAGCTTTCTTT. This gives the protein CASSYSTGETEAFF.

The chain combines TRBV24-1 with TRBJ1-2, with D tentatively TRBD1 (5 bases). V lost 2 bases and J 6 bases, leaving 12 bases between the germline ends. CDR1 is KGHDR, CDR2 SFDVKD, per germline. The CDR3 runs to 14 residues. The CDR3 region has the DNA TGTGCCACCAGTGATTCCGACAGAAGTCATGGCTACACCTTC. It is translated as CATSDSDRSHGYTF.

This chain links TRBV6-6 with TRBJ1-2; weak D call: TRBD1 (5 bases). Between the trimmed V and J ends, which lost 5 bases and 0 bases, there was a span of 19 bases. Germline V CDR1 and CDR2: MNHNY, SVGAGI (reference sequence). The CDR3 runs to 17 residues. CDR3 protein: CASSLVAGGTANYGYTF. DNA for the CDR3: TGTGCCAGCAGTCTTGTAGCGGGGGGTACAGCTAACTATGGCTACACCTTC.

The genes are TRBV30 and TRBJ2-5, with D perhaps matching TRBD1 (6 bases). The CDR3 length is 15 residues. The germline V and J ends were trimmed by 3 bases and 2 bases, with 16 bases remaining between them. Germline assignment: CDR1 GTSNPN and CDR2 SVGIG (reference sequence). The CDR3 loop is CAWRGPRTDQETQYF. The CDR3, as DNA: TGTGCCTGGAGGGGGCCCCGGACAGATCAAGAGACCCAGTACTTC.